The source of this T cell receptor beta chain is a study of blood T cell repertoires in COVID-19. As for the study in general: Italy, Spain and the United States were the sources of the convalescent and acute COVID-19 samples. PBMCs, B-cell-depleted T cells, or T cells provided the cDNA or gDNA that made up the material.

Authors' methods: Scientists estimated how many nucleated cells there were by amplifying reference gene primers. Assay: immunoSEQ multiplex PCR; the TCRdb copy retains only in-frame clones and omits some. D and trimming come from the DNA, and the V and J calls and clone size come from that table. The repertoire holds about 98,000 clones, with over 70% as singletons. This clone has more than one count but fewer than ten. The CDR3 length is 13 residues. Germline CDR1 reads SGDLS; CDR2 reads YYNGEE. Unmatched junction bases numbered 4, after V lost 4 bases and J lost 5 bases. This sequence originates from a woman older than 75 with acute or convalescent COVID-19. This chain joins TRBV9 and TRBJ1-2, with 8 positions matching TRBD1. Sequencing input: peripheral blood. CDR3 sequence (DNA): TGTGCCAGCAGCCCGGACAGGGAATATGGCTACACCTTC. The encoded protein is CASSPDREYGYTF.